The entry below describes one T cell receptor (beta chain). Its antigen remains unknown. This CDR3 is built from 13 residues. Germline CDR1 reads LGHNA; CDR2 reads YSLEER. Trimming cost V 1 base and J 4 bases, with 5 bases left between them. This sample was taken from a study of shared clonotypes between healthy human individuals. Looking at the study overall: Each donor's CD8 memory used one plate, CD8 naive two, each CD4 subset three.

The DNA input per sorted-subset replicate PCR was approximately 210 ng, corresponding to 28,000 or so T cell genomes. In the original processing: Junction-only sequences without quality scores came from ImmunoSEQ, so filtering differed. This table comes from immunoSEQ multiplex PCR, and its TCRdb copy is limited to in-frame clones, with some not included. That table is the source of V, J and clone size, and D and trimming were worked out from the DNA. The table shows under 1,100,000 clones, with approximately 76% occurring only once. Overall study findings and caveats: Non-shared clonotypes had lower generation probabilities than those shared by all four donors.

The TCR comes from a man aged 18 to 29 in good health. The rearrangement joins TRBV4-3 to TRBJ2-1; D not certain. The sample taken for sequencing was memory CD4+ T cells sorted from blood. The subset denotes: CD45RA-negative fraction. The DNA of the CDR3 is TGCGCCAGCAGCCAAGTAATATACAATGAGCAGTTCTTC. Its translation is CASSQVIYNEQFF.